This T cell receptor beta chain comes out of a study of blood T cell repertoires in COVID-19. About the study: Donors in the United States, Italy and Spain gave samples during acute or convalescent COVID-19. Sample material is recorded as cDNA or gDNA derived from T cells, B-cell-depleted T cells, or PBMCs.

Patients in Seattle were enrolled during active infection, then followed longitudinally. How the authors handled the data: Amplifying reference gene primers gave estimates of nucleated cell counts. TCRdb keeps only in-frame clones here, not all; method: immunoSEQ multiplex PCR. The DNA was the basis for D and trimming; V, J and clone size are from that table. The sample lists more than 150,000 clones, roughly 76% occurring once. The TCR originated in a woman older than 75 with COVID-19, enrolled during active disease. The source material was peripheral blood.

The CDR3 loop is CASSETGSHTEAFF. The CDR3 DNA is TGTGCCAGCAGTGAGACCGGGTCACACACTGAAGCTTTCTTT. The chain links TRBV6-1 to TRBJ1-1; D not resolved. The CDR3 consists of 14 residues. Trimming removed 3 bases at V and 3 bases at J, with 11 bases between. Germline CDR1 and CDR2: MNHNS and SASEGT.